Detailed here is one TCR beta chain. Its matching antigen is unknown. One junction end does not reproduce the germline sequence, and a read error may be involved. CDR3 length: 18 amino acids. Per germline, CDR1 SEHNR and CDR2 FQNEAQ (reference sequence). The PCR was carried out with 60 Vbeta primers and 13 Jbeta primers. Only in-frame clones appear in the TCRdb table, and some are missing; sequencing was by immunoSEQ multiplex PCR. The sample shows around 110,000 clones, 81% of them seen only once. This entry belongs to a study of cytomegalovirus exposure and HLA in healthy donors. Study-level points and caveats: The sole available immune exposure information was CMV serostatus.

This chain links TRBV7-9 with TRBJ2-3; 9 bases align to TRBD2. The source is a woman aged 25 to 39 in good health and CMV-seronegative. Material for sequencing was PBMCs. CDR3 sequence reads: CSSSSAKGAGGPDDTQYF. CDR3 in DNA: TGTTCCAGCAGCTCCGCTAAGGGCGCGGGAGGGCCAGATGATACGCAGTATTTT.